This T cell receptor (beta chain) emerged from a study of OX40 agonist ivuxolimab in advanced cancers. The study in broad terms: The costimulatory receptor OX40 (CD134) was targeted by ivuxolimab, a fully human IgG2 agonistic monoclonal antibody. Intravenous ivuxolimab was administered to patients every 2 weeks at six dose levels: 0.01, 0.1, 0.3, 1.5, 3 and 10 mg/kg. Among the roughly 50 dose-escalation patients, roughly 20 had hepatocellular carcinoma, roughly 15 melanoma, 9 renal cell carcinoma and 9 head and neck cancer. A male proportion of around 83% and a mean age of roughly 58 years, ranging from roughly 23 to 80, were recorded for the dose-escalation cohort. Patients were allowed to have had prior anti-PD-1, anti-PD-L1 or anti-CTLA-4 therapy, and around two fifths of the dose-escalation patients had been treated with checkpoint inhibitors. Partial responses occurred in three dose-escalation patients: two with cutaneous melanoma and one with hepatocellular carcinoma. Peripheral TCRbeta sequencing aimed to test whether ivuxolimab altered TCR sequence diversity and caused clonal T-cell expansion. The paper describes the monotherapy dose-escalation part (N = 52 patients) of the phase I trial of ivuxolimab.

Genomic DNA was isolated from the sorted cells so that the TCRbeta CDR3 region could be sequenced. TCRbeta CDR3 regions were sequenced using the immunoSEQ Assay. The table comes from immuneACCESS by way of TCRdb, which keeps in-frame sequences with V and J called. Part of the clones is missing from these tables; in studies checked, under half for an unresolved V gene and the rest for unknown reasons. This sample has around 57,000 clones in its table, and roughly 82% of those were observed once. The ten largest account for roughly 2.4% of the sample. As concerns this clone: This clone's antigen is unknown. No much larger clone is present one base from it, and per-base qualities are unavailable.

Its CDR3 holds 15 amino acids, cysteine through phenylalanine. Only the CDR3 DNA is retained, 45 bases long and in frame from the first base. The germline V gene supplies CDR1 SGHRS and CDR2 YFSETQ. Trimming removed 1 base from V and 0 bases from J; the gene matches leave 2 bases unexplained. Findings and caveats that apply to the study as a whole: In partial responders in the 0.1-3.0 mg/kg groups, normalized peripheral clonal expansion was found to be among the lowest, especially among CD8+ T cells. Antigen specificity was not determined for the clonally expanded peripheral T cells. After ivuxolimab, expanded clones were on average more numerous among CD8+ T cells than among CD4+ T cells. Low levels of normalized T-cell clonal expansion were also seen in some patients who did not respond. Clonal expansion of both CD4+ and CD8+ blood T cells was observed from baseline to week 6 at doses 0.1 to 3.0 mg/kg.

Patients with autoimmune disease history or receiving systemic immunosuppression were excluded from the trial. Peripheral blood for TCR sequencing was drawn from every dose cohort at baseline, at cycle 4 day 1 and at cycle 7 day 1. The samples were taken from a phase I, first-in-human, multicenter, open-label dose-escalation trial of ivuxolimab. Adults with locally advanced or metastatic melanoma, renal cell, hepatocellular, or head and neck squamous cell carcinoma were enrolled in the trial. Before TCR sequencing, CD4+ T cells and CD8+ T cells from peripheral blood were sorted into separate populations.

The V and J segments used are TRBV5-1 and TRBJ2-3, with 7 middle bases fitting TRBD2. This material consisted of CD4+ or CD8+ T cells sorted from blood, taken in a trial of the OX40 agonist ivuxolimab. The receptor was isolated from an adult with an advanced solid tumor such as melanoma, head and neck, liver or kidney cancer. The DNA reads TGCGCCAGCAGCTTGACGGGGGGTAGCACAGATACGCAGTATTTT. Protein translation: CASSLTGGSTDTQYF.